Shown below are 25 T cell receptor beta chains from a single sample sequenced in a study of T cells after yellow fever vaccination (dated by TCRdb to the late 2010s). The treatment or condition label, read with the paper, signifies: live attenuated yellow fever vaccine strain. Libraries were constructed by 5' RACE. The run used an Illumina HiSeq 2500. The public sequencing data were trimmed at Q25 with fastp and processed into clonotypes with MiXCR by TCRdb, which kept only in-frame beta chains. Entries that share a CDR3 protein sequence are merged under the most common genes and DNA. The table for this sample lists 150,000 to 200,000 distinct CDR3 sequences; approximately 6.2% of them were counted only once. About 2.7% of the sample is in the top ten clones. This specimen consisted of CD4+ T cells sorted from PBMCs, obtained on the day of the first yellow fever vaccination. The receptors stem from a young man who received the YFV17D yellow fever vaccine.

In this sample, this clonotype turned up a few times. Written as DNA, the CDR3 is TGTGCCAGCAGGGCGTTGGGACAGGGGGCGCAAAATCAGCCCCAGCATTTT. It encodes CASRALGQGAQNQPQHF. The chain recombines TRBV6-5 with TRBJ1-5, with 12 positions matching TRBD1. The CDR3 extends over 17 amino acids. J was trimmed by 4 bases and V by 6 bases; bases with no gene match: 10. In germline, CDR1 is MNHEY, CDR2 SVGAGI.

V gene TRBV24-1 combines with J gene TRBJ2-2; 9 nucleotides match TRBD1. Germline V lookup: CDR1 KGHDR, CDR2 SFDVKD. The CDR3 is 17 residues long. J gave up 3 bases and V 0 bases, and 4 bases lay outside the gene matches. In DNA, the CDR3 is TGTGCCACCAGTGATTTGCATGGGACAGGGCACACCGGGGAGCTGTTTTTT. Its translation: CATSDLHGTGHTGELFF.

In its sample, this clonotype was seen a few times. The chain uses TRBV5-1 and TRBJ2-7; 10 nucleotides align to TRBD1. The junction had 3 bases not matched to a gene; V was cut back by 3 bases and J by 6 bases. In germline, CDR1 is SGHRS, CDR2 YFSETQ. The CDR3 has 13 residues. In DNA, the CDR3 is TGCGCCAGCAGCTGGGGGACAGGGGCCGAGCAGTACTTC. Translated: CASSWGTGAEQYF.

In this sample, this clonotype turned up a few times. This chain uses TRBV5-4 with TRBJ2-3; D might be TRBD1 (7 bases). The CDR3 runs to 18 residues. CDR1 is SGHNT and CDR2 is YYREEE in the germline V gene (reference sequence). Deletions cut 0 bases from V and 5 bases from J, with 22 bases between. The chain's CDR3 is CASSLAGGGGVNRDTQYF. In DNA, the CDR3 is TGTGCCAGCAGCTTGGCCGGCGGAGGGGGCGTCAACAGAGATACGCAGTATTTT.

This clonotype was observed many times. The J gene is TRBJ2-3, the V gene TRBV7-3; D is unresolved. Germline CDR1 SGHTA, CDR2 FQGTGA. With 5 bases removed from V and 4 bases from J, the gap between germline ends came to 10 bases. The CDR3 runs 13 residues. For the CDR3, the DNA is TGTGCCAGCAGCCCACGAAGCTCAGATACGCAGTATTTT. This encodes CASSPRSSDTQYF. Full variable domain (outside the CDR3, taken from reference TRBV7-3 and TRBJ2-3): GAGVSQTPSNKVTEKGKYVELRCDPISGHTALYWYRQSLGQGPEFLIYFQGTGAADDSGLPNDRFFAVRPEGSVSTLKIQRTERGDSAVYLCASSPRSSDTQYFGPGTRLTVL.

This clonotype was picked up a small number of times. The V call is TRBV2, the J call TRBJ1-1, with unresolved D. Deletions cut 9 bases from V and 4 bases from J, with 15 bases between. The CDR3 sequence is 13 residues long. Germline CDR1 reads SNHLY; CDR2 reads FYNNEI. CDR3: CASTTEPSTEAFF. DNA for the CDR3: TGTGCCAGTACCACAGAGCCCAGCACTGAAGCTTTCTTT.

This clonotype was counted only a few times. The J gene is TRBJ2-3, the V gene TRBV4-3, with a tentative D call TRBD1 (5 bases). In germline, CDR1 is LGHNA, CDR2 YSLEER. This CDR3 has 16 residues. V shed 0 bases and J shed 4 bases, with 14 bases lying between them. As DNA, the CDR3 is TGCGCCAGCAGCCAAGATCCCGGCAGGGTCGCAGATACGCAGTATTTT. Translated, it gives CASSQDPGRVADTQYF.

This sequence joins TRBV6-2 or TRBV6-3 and TRBJ2-3; 7 nucleotides match TRBD2. This CDR3 has 15 residues. Trimming removed 5 bases from V and 4 bases from J; junction bases left unmatched: 9. The V gene's germline CDR1 is MNHEY and CDR2 SVGEGT. The chain's CDR3 is CASSPGSSGSDTQYF. The CDR3 region has the DNA TGTGCCAGCAGTCCAGGATCTAGCGGCTCAGATACGCAGTATTTT.

This clonotype occurred a few times. This rearrangement joins TRBV7-2 to TRBJ1-1; D might be TRBD1 (6 bases). From germline, CDR1 is SGHTA and CDR2 FQGNSA. Trimming left V 6 bases short and J 3 bases short, with 14 bases between. This CDR3 spans 14 amino acids. The chain's CDR3 is CASSVQGRDTEAFF. The CDR3 nucleotides are TGTGCCAGCAGTGTACAGGGTAGGGACACTGAAGCTTTCTTT. Drawing the rest from reference TRBV7-2 and TRBJ1-1, the complete variable domain is GAGVSQSPSNKVTEKGKDVELRCDPISGHTALYWYRQSLGQGLEFLIYFQGNSAPDKSGLPSDRFSAERTGGSVSTLTIQRTQQEDSAVYLCASSVQGRDTEAFFGQGTRLTVV.

This clonotype was detected many times. The chain joins TRBV4-2 to TRBJ2-3, with a tentative D call TRBD2 (5 bases). The CDR3 spans 16 residues. Germline assignment: CDR1 LGHNA and CDR2 YNFKEQ. The V and J ends lost 5 bases and 0 bases respectively, with 15 bases between them. Here the CDR3 reads CASSARGYSSTDTQYF. The CDR3, as DNA: TGTGCCAGCAGCGCCCGGGGATACTCTAGCACAGATACGCAGTATTTT.

This rearrangement joins TRBV5-1 to TRBJ2-5; 9 bases match TRBD2. This CDR3 has 17 residues. Germline CDR1 is SGHRS and CDR2 is YFSETQ. Losses at the gene ends were 3 bases for V and 3 bases for J; bases not matched to a gene: 12. CDR3 loop: CASSWRTGAGGEETQYF. The CDR3 region has the DNA TGCGCCAGCAGCTGGAGAACCGGGGCGGGGGGGGAAGAGACCCAGTACTTC.

The chain carries TRBV10-3 and TRBJ1-5; 7 bases fit TRBD1. Trimming removed 2 bases from V and 3 bases from J; junction bases left unmatched: 4. The CDR3 is 15 amino acids. Germline V gives CDR1 ENHRY, CDR2 SYGVKD. For the CDR3, the DNA is TGTGCCATCAGTGAGGGGCAGGGGGACAATCAGCCCCAGCATTTT. It is translated as CAISEGQGDNQPQHF.

This clonotype turned up a few times. This chain joins TRBV11-2 and TRBJ1-5; D possibly corresponds to TRBD1 (6 bases). Germline CDR1 SGHAT, CDR2 FQNNGV. The CDR3 is 14 residues long. The V end lost 6 bases, the J end lost 3 bases, and 12 bases lay between the germline ends. CDR3 sequence reads: CASSDGGANQPQHF. CDR3 nucleotide sequence: TGTGCCAGCAGTGACGGGGGCGCCAATCAGCCCCAGCATTTT.

This clonotype was seen many times. The CDR3 loop is CASSRTADTQYF. CDR3 sequence (DNA): TGTGCCAGCAGCAGGACTGCAGATACGCAGTATTTT. This chain connects TRBV3-1 to TRBJ2-3; D is possibly TRBD2 (5 bases). CDR1 and CDR2 from the germline V gene are LGHDT and YNNKEL (reference sequence). Trimming left V 5 bases short and J 4 bases short, with 7 bases between. The CDR3 contains 12 residues.

The table lists this clonotype with a few counts. The rearrangement joins TRBV18 to TRBJ2-7; D remains ambiguous. Germline CDR1 and CDR2: KGHSH and LQKENI. The V end lost 3 bases, the J end lost 2 bases, and 11 bases lay between the germline ends. This CDR3 spans 14 amino acids. CDR3 sequence: CASSPAMGPYEQYF. The CDR3 DNA reads TGTGCCAGCTCACCGGCCATGGGCCCCTACGAGCAGTACTTC.

Points on this clonotype: Just one base apart from a much larger clone, this may be a read error. The final CDR3 position lacks the conserved phenylalanine or tryptophan, pointing to a likely read error. CDR3 nucleotides: TGTGCCAGCAGCTTTTCCGGGCAAGAGACCCAGTACCTC. Translated: CASSFSGQETQYL. This chain links TRBV11-2 with TRBJ2-5; D gene uncertain. CDR1 is SGHAT, CDR2 FQNNGV, per germline. The ends were cut back, 3 bases at V and 2 bases at J, with 7 bases in the middle. This CDR3 has 13 amino acids.

This clonotype was detected only once. This chain uses TRBV11-2 with TRBJ1-4; D is undetermined. The V and J ends lost 0 bases and 8 bases respectively, with 13 bases between them. Germline assignment: CDR1 SGHAT and CDR2 FQNNGV. The CDR3 has 15 amino acids. The CDR3 coding sequence is TGTGCCAGCAGCTTAGATCTACAGTCTCGGGAAAAACTGTTTTTT. This gives the protein CASSLDLQSREKLFF.

This clonotype was picked up a small number of times. The chain has TRBV5-4 and TRBJ2-3; D perhaps matches TRBD2 (6 bases). There are 15 residues in the CDR3. The ends were cut back, 3 bases at V and 10 bases at J, with 21 bases in the middle. Germline V gene data show CDR1 as SGHNT and CDR2 as YYREEE (reference sequence). The CDR3 nucleotides read TGTGCCAGCAGCTCATGGGCGGGAACATTTAGAGCGCAGTATTTT. Its translation is CASSSWAGTFRAQYF.

The chain joins TRBV6-2 or TRBV6-3 to TRBJ1-2; D might be TRBD1 (5 bases). With 0 bases removed from V and 4 bases from J, the gap between germline ends came to 12 bases. Germline lookup yields CDR1 MNHEY and CDR2 SVGEGT. The CDR3 totals 15 residues. CDR3 sequence (DNA): TGTGCCAGCAGTTACTCCCAGGCGGGGACCTATGGCTACACCTTC. This codes for CASSYSQAGTYGYTF.

This clonotype was picked up many times. The chain has TRBV20-1 and TRBJ1-3; tentatively, D is TRBD1 (6 bases). With 5 bases removed from V and 5 bases from J, the gap between germline ends came to 16 bases. Germline-derived CDR1 and CDR2 are DFQATT and SNEGSKA (reference sequence). CDR3 size: 14 residues. CDR3 in amino acids: CSAFMPRGRNTIYF. The CDR3 nucleotides are TGCAGTGCTTTCATGCCGAGGGGGAGAAACACCATATATTTT.

This clonotype has a count of ten or more. The chain has TRBV6-2 or TRBV6-3 and TRBJ2-3; TRBD2 aligns across 8 bases. CDR3 length equals 17 residues. CDR1 MNHEY and CDR2 SVGEGT come from the germline V gene. Trimming cost V 4 bases and J 3 bases; bases outside gene matches: 12. The CDR3 is CASSWPFGGASTDTQYF. CDR3 DNA: TGTGCCAGCAGTTGGCCCTTCGGGGGGGCTTCGACAGATACGCAGTATTTT.

This clonotype was counted ten times or more. The chain couples TRBV5-1 to TRBJ2-5; maybe TRBD2 (6 bases). V lost 0 bases and J 1 base, leaving 7 bases between the germline ends. The CDR3 has 14 amino acids. Per germline, CDR1 SGHRS and CDR2 YFSETQ. CDR3 in DNA: TGCGCCAGCAGCTTGGGGGGGGTCCAAGAGACCCAGTACTTC. Protein: CASSLGGVQETQYF.

This clonotype has ten or more counts. The chain employs TRBV6-5 and TRBJ1-5, with D perhaps matching TRBD1 (5 bases). Between the trimmed V and J ends, which lost 0 bases and 6 bases, there was a span of 12 bases. Germline V gene lookup returns CDR1 MNHEY and CDR2 SVGAGI. CDR3 length: 15 amino acids. This chain's CDR3 is CASSYSGQWGQPQHF. CDR3 in DNA: TGTGCCAGCAGTTACTCGGGGCAGTGGGGTCAGCCCCAGCATTTT.

This clonotype has a count of ten or more. This chain links TRBV7-9 with TRBJ2-7; no reliable D call. The CDR3 sequence is 14 residues long. Trimming left V 1 base short and J 2 bases short, with 9 bases between. Per germline, CDR1 SEHNR and CDR2 FQNEAQ (reference sequence). CDR3 bases: TGTGCCAGCAGCTTAGTTTGGGTCGCCTACGAGCAGTACTTC. It yields the protein CASSLVWVAYEQYF.

This clonotype was seen more than once but under ten times. V gene TRBV20-1 combines with J gene TRBJ1-5; TRBD1 might be the D (5 bases). This CDR3 has 13 residues. Germline assignment: CDR1 DFQATT and CDR2 SNEGSKA (reference sequence). Trimming cost V 6 bases and J 7 bases, with 16 bases left between them. In DNA form, the CDR3 reads TGCAGTGCCCTGCGGCAGTCAGGGCAGCCCCAGCATTTT. It codes for CSALRQSGQPQHF.